These 2 T cell receptor beta chains were sequenced from one sample in a study of shared clonotypes between healthy human individuals. Here immunoSEQ multiplex PCR was the method, and the copy in TCRdb shows in-frame clones only, minus some. This table has 950,000 to 1,100,000 clones, approximately 72% appearing once. Material for sequencing was memory CD4+ T cells sorted from blood. Specified subset: CD45RA-negative fraction. These receptor sequences come from a man younger than 30 in good health.

The chain carries TRBV5-4 and TRBJ2-5, with D perhaps matching TRBD1 or TRBD2 (6 bases each). From germline, CDR1 is SGHNT and CDR2 YYREEE (reference sequence). Trimming removed 2 bases at V and 4 bases at J, with 12 bases between. The length of the CDR3 is 14 residues. The CDR3 DNA follows: TGTGCCAGCAGCTTACTGGAGGGGGGAGAGACCCAGTACTTC. Translation: CASSLLEGGETQYF.

The chain joins TRBV5-1 to TRBJ2-6, with D unclear. This CDR3 region has 14 residues. V lost 4 bases and J 0 bases, leaving 5 bases between the germline ends. Germline V gene data show CDR1 as SGHRS and CDR2 as YFSETQ. CDR3 in DNA: TGCGCCAGCAGCCCCAACTCTGGGGCCAACGTCCTGACTTTC. This gives the protein CASSPNSGANVLTF.